This T cell receptor beta chain was sequenced in a study of post-analysis software for immune sequencing data. Study-level results: When patients were compared with controls, four or five TRBV segments were more frequent, TRBV5-6, TRBV5-1 and TRBV20-1 among them.

Unique molecular identifiers featured in each of the TCR beta cDNA libraries. TCRdb processed the PCR reads anew with MiXCR; each CDR3 protein has one entry. The sample has 740,000 or so distinct CDR3 sequences, 53% seen once. In regard to this clonotype: What it binds is unknown.

The CDR3 contains 15 residues. The trim removed 0 bases at V and 3 bases at J, leaving 0 bases unmatched. CDR1 and CDR2 from the germline V gene are WNHNN and SYGVQD (reference sequence). The clonotype comes from a girl between 5 and 17 years old with multiple sclerosis. This sequence joins TRBV10-1 and TRBJ2-3, with 10 bases fitting TRBD2. Sequencing input: blood. CDR3 in amino acids: CASSESLAGTDTQYF. The DNA for the CDR3 is TGCGCCAGCAGTGAGTCACTAGCGGGAACAGATACGCAGTATTTT.